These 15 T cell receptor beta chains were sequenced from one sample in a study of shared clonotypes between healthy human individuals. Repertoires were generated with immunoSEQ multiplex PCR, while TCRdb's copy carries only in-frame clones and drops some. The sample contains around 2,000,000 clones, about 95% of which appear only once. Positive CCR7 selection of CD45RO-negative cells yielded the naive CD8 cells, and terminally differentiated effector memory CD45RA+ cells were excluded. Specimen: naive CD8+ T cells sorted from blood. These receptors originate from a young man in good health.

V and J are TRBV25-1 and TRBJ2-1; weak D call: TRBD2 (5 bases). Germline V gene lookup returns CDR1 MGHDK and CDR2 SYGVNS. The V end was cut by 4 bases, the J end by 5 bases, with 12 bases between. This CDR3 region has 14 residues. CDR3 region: CASSVTGKHNEQFF. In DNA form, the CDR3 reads TGTGCCAGCAGTGTTACCGGGAAACACAATGAGCAGTTCTTC. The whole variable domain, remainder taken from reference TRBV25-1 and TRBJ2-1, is EADIYQTPRYLVIGTGKKITLECSQTMGHDKMYWYQQDPGMELHLIHYSYGVNSTEKGDLSSESTVSRIRTEHFPLTLESARPSHTSQYLCASSVTGKHNEQFFGPGTRLTVL.

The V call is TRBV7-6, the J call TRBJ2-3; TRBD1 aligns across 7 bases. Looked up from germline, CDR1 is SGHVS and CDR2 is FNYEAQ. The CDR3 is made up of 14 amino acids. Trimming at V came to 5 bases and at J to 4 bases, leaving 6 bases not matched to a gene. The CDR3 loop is CASSPRTGPDTQYF. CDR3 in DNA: TGTGCCAGCAGCCCCAGGACAGGCCCAGATACGCAGTATTTT.

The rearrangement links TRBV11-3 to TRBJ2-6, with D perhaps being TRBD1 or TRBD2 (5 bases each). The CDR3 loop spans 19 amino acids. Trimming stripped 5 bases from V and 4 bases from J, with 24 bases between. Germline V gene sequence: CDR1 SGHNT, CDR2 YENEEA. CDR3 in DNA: TGTGCCAGCAGCCCCCGCAGAGGGGAAAGCAGGTCCGGGGCCAACGTCCTGACTTTC. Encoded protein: CASSPRRGESRSGANVLTF.

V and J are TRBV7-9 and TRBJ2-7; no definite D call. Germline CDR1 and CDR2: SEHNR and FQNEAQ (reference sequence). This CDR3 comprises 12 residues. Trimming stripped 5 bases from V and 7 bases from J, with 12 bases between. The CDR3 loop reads CASSQTPVEQYF. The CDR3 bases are TGTGCCAGCAGCCAAACACCGGTAGAGCAGTACTTC.

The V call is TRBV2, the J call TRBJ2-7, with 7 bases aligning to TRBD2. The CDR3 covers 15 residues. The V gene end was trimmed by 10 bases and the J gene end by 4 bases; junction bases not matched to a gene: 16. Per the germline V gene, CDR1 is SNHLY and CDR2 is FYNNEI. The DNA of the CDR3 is TGTGCCATTACAAGCAGGGACTATCTTCAGTACGAGCAGTACTTC. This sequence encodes CAITSRDYLQYEQYF.

The CDR3 DNA sequence: TGTGCCAGCAGGGTGGCTAGCGGGGGCCATTACGAGCAGTACTTC. This translates into CASRVASGGHYEQYF. The chain links TRBV27 to TRBJ2-7; 10 bases map to TRBD2. This CDR3 contains 15 residues. From germline, CDR1 is MNHEY and CDR2 SMNVEV (reference sequence). J gave up 4 bases and V 6 bases, and 9 bases lay outside the gene matches.

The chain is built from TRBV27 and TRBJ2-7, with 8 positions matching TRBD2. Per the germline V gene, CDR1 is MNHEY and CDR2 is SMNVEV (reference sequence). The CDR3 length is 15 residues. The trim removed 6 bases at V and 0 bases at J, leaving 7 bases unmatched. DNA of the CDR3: TGTGCCAGCAGATATAGCGGGGCCTTCTCCTACGAGCAGTACTTC. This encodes CASRYSGAFSYEQYF.

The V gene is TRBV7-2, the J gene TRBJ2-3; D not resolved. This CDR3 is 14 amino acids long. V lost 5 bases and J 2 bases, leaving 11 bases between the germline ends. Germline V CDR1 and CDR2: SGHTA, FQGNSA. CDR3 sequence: CASSLDHNTDTQYF. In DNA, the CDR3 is TGTGCCAGCAGCCTGGACCATAACACAGATACGCAGTATTTT.

The CDR3 loop reads CASTRSDRPIEQYF. For the CDR3, the DNA is TGTGCCAGCACCCGATCGGACAGGCCCATCGAGCAGTACTTC. The rearrangement uses TRBV5-6 and TRBJ2-7; 7 bases agree with TRBD1. Losses at the gene ends were 6 bases for V and 6 bases for J; bases not matched to a gene: 12. Germline V gene sequence: CDR1 SGHDT, CDR2 YYEEEE. There are 14 residues in the CDR3.

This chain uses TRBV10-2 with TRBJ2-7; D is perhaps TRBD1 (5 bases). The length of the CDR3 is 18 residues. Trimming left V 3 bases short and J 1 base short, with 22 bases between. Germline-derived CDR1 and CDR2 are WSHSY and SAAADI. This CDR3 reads CASSEPAATHRWSYEQYF. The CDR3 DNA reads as TGCGCCAGCAGTGAACCAGCAGCCACACACAGGTGGTCCTACGAGCAGTACTTC.

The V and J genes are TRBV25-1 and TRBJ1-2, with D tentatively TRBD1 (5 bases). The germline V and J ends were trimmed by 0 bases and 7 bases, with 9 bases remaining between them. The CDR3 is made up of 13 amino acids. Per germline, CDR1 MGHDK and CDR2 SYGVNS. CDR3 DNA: TGTGCCAGCAGTGAATATAGGGGAAGTGGCTACACCTTC. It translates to CASSEYRGSGYTF.

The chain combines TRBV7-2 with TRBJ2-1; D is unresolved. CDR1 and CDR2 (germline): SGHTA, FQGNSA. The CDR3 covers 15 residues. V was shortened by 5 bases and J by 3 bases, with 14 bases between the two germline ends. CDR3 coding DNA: TGTGCCAGCAGCCTTGAAGGAGTGGGCTACAATGAGCAGTTCTTC. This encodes CASSLEGVGYNEQFF.

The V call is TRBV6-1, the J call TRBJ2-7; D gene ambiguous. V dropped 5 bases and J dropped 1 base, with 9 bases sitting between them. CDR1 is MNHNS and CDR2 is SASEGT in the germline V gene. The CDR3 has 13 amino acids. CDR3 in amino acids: CASSPDGSYEQYF. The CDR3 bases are TGTGCCAGCAGTCCGGACGGATCCTACGAGCAGTACTTC.

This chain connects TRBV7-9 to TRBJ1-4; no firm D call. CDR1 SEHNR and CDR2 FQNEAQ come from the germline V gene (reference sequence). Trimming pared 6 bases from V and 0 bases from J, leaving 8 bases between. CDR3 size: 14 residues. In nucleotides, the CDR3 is TGTGCCAGCAGTGACCTTGCAACTAATGAAAAACTGTTTTTT. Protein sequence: CASSDLATNEKLFF.

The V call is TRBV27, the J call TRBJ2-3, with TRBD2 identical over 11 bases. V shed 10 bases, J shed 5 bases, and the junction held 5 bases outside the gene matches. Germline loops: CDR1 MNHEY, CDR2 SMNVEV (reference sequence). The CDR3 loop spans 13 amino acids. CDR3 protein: CATYSGGEDTQYF. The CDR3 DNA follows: TGTGCCACTTATAGCGGGGGGGAAGATACGCAGTATTTT.